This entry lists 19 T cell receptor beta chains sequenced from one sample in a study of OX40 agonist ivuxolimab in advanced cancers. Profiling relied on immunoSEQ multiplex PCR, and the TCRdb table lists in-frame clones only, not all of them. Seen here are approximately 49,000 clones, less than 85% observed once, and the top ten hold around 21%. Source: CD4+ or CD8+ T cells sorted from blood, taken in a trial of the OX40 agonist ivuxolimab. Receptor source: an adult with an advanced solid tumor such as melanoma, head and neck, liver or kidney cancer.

The CDR3 DNA sequence: TGTGCCAGCAGCGCCCCCGGCGACAATGAGCAGTTCTTC. Translating gives CASSAPGDNEQFF. This sequence joins TRBV9 and TRBJ2-1, with D uncertain. This CDR3 is 13 amino acids long. From germline, CDR1 is SGDLS and CDR2 YYNGEE. Trimming shortened V by 3 bases and J by 5 bases, and 9 bases separated the two germline ends.

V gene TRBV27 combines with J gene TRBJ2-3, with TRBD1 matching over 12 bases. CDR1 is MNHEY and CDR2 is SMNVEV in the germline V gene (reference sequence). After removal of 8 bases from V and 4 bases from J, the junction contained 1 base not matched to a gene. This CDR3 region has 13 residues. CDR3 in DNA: TGTGCCAGCGGGACAGGGGGCGCAGATACGCAGTATTTT. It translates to CASGTGGADTQYF.

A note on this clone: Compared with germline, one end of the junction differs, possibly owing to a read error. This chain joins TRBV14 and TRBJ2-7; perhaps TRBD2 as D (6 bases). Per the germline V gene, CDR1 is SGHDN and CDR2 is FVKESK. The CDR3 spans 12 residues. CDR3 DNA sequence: TGTGCCAGCAGCCAAGATGAGTGGACTATTTTCTTC. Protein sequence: CASSQDEWTIFF.

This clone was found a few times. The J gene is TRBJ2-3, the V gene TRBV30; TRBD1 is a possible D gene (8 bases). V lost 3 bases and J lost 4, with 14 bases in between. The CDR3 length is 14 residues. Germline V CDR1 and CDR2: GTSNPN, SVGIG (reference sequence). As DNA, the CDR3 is TGTGCCTGGAGCCGGACAGGGAGGGCAGATACGCAGTATTTT. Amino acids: CAWSRTGRADTQYF.

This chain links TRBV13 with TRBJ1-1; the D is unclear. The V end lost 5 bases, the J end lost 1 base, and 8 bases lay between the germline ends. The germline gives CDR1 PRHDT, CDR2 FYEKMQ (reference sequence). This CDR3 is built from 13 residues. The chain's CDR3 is CASSVDANTEAFF. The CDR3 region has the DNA TGTGCCAGCAGCGTCGATGCGAACACTGAAGCTTTCTTT.

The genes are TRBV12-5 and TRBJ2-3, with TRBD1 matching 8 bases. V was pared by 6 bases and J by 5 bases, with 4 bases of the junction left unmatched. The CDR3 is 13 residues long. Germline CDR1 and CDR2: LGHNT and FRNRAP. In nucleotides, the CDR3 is TGTGCTAGTGGACAGGGGGAACGAGATACGCAGTATTTT. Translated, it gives CASGQGERDTQYF.

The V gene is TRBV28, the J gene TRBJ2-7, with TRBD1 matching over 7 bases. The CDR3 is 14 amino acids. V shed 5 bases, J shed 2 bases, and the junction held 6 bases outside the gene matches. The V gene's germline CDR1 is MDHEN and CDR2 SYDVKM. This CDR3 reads CASSHRGLPYEQYV. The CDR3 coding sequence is TGTGCCAGCAGTCACAGGGGTTTGCCCTACGAGCAGTACGTC.

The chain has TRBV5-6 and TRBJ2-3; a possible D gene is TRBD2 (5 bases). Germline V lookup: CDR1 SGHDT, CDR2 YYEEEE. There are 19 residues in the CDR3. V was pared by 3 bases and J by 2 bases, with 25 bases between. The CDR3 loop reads CASSSSWGGRRGYTDTQYF. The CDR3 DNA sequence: TGTGCCAGCAGCTCAAGTTGGGGTGGGAGACGGGGTTACACAGATACGCAGTATTTT.

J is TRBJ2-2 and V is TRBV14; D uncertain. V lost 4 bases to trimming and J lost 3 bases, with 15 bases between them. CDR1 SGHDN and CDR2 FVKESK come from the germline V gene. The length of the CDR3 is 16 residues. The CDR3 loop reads CASSPLSGLHTGELFF. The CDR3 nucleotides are TGTGCCAGCAGCCCCCTGTCCGGCCTGCACACCGGGGAGCTGTTTTTT. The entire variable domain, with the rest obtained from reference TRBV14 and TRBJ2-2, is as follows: EAGVTQFPSHSVIEKGQTVTLRCDPISGHDNLYWYRRVMGKEIKFLLHFVKESKQDESGMPNNRFLAERTGGTYSTLKVQPAELEDSGVYFCASSPLSGLHTGELFFGEGSRLTVL.

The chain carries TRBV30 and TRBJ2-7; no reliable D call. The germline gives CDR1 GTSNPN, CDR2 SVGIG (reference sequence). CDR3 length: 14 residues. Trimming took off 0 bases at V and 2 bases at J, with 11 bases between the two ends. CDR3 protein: CAWSVNWETYEQYF. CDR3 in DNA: TGTGCCTGGAGTGTAAATTGGGAAACCTACGAGCAGTACTTC.

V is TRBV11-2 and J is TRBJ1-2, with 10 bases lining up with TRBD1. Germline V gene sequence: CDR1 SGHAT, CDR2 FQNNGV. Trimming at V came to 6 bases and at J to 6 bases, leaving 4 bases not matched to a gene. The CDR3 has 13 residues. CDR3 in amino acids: CASSQGQGNGYTF. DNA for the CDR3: TGTGCCAGCAGTCAGGGACAGGGGAATGGCTACACCTTC.

Here the CDR3 DNA reads TGTGCCAGCAGCTCCCGAGACAGGGTGTGGGACACCATATATTTT. Translating it yields CASSSRDRVWDTIYF. V and J are TRBV7-6 and TRBJ1-3; TRBD1 aligns across 7 bases. The germline CDR1 and CDR2 sequences are SGHVS and FNYEAQ. There are 15 residues in the CDR3. V shed 4 bases and J 8 bases; nucleotides not matched to a gene: 11.

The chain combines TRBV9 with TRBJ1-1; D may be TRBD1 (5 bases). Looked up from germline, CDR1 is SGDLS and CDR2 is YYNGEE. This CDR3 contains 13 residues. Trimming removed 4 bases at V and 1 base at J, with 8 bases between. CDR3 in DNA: TGTGCCAGCAGCTTCGGGACGAACACTGAAGCTTTCTTT. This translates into CASSFGTNTEAFF.

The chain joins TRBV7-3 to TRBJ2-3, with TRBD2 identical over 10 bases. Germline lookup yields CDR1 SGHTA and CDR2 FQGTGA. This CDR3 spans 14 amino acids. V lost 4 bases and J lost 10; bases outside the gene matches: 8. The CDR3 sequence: CASSSSGGEGSQYF. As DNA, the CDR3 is TGTGCCAGCAGCTCTAGCGGGGGAGAAGGTTCGCAGTATTTT.

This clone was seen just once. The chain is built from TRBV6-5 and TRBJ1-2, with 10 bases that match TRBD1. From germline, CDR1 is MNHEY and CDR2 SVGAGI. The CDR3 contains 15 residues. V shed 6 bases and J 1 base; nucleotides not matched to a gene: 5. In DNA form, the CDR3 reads TGTGCCAGCAGCCTGACAGGGGGCATTAACTATGGCTACACCTTC. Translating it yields CASSLTGGINYGYTF.

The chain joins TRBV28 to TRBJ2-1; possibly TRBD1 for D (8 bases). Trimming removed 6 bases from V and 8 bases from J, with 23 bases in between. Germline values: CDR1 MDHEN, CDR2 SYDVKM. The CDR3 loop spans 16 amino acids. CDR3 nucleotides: TGTGCCAGCAGAACCGGGAGGACAGGGTCAGGCTATGAGCAGTTCTTC. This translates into CASRTGRTGSGYEQFF.

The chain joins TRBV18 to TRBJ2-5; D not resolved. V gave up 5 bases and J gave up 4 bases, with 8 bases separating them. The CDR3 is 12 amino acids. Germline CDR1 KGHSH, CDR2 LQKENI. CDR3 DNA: TGTGCCAGCTCATTAGAAACAGAGACCCAGTACTTC. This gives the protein CASSLETETQYF.

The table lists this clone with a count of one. Here the CDR3 DNA reads TGTGCCAGCAGTGATCGGGGGACCAAGGATTCACCCCTCCACTTT. Protein product: CASSDRGTKDSPLHF. V usage is TRBV2 and J usage is TRBJ1-6; tentative D call: TRBD1 (5 bases). The germline CDR1 and CDR2 sequences are SNHLY and FYNNEI. This CDR3 is 15 amino acids long. V dropped 3 bases and J dropped 8 bases, with 14 bases sitting between them.

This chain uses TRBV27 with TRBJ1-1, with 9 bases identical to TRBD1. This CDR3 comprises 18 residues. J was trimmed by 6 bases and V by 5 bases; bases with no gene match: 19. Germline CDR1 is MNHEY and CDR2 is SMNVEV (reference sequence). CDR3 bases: TGTGCCAGCAGTCGTCCCACAGGGGGCGCAGGTCTAATCCCTGAAGCTTTCTTT. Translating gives CASSRPTGGAGLIPEAFF.